This TCR beta chain was sequenced during a study of CD8 T cells in ankylosing spondylitis. This clonotype occurred a few times. TCRdb processed the 5' RACE reads anew with MiXCR; each CDR3 protein has one entry. This sample yields just under 350,000 distinct CDR3 sequences, of which roughly 15% are seen a single time; approximately 1.1% belongs to the top ten. Germline CDR1 reads SGHAT; CDR2 reads FQNNGV. This CDR3 has 14 residues. V was pared by 1 base and J by 6 bases, with 12 bases between. The sequence derives from a male donor with ankylosing spondylitis or in good health (not recorded which). The specimen was blood, either unsorted or a sorted T cell fraction (not recorded which). The chain is built from TRBV11-2 and TRBJ2-5; D is unresolved. DNA of the CDR3: TGTGCCAGCAGCTTAGGGGGATGGGGAAAGACCCAGTACTTC. Translation: CASSLGGWGKTQYF.